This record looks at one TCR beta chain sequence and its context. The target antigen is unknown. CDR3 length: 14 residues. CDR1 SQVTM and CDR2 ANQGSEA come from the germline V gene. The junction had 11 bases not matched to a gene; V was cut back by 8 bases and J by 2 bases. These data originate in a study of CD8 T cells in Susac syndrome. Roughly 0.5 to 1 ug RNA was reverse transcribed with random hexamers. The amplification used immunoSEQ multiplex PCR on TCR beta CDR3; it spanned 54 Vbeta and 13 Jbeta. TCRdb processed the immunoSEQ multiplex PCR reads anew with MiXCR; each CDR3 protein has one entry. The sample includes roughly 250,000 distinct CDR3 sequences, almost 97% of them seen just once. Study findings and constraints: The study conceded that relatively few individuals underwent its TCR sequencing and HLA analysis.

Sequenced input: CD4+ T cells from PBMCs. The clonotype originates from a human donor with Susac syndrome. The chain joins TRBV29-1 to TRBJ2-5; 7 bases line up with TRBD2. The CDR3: CSFFLLARQETQYF. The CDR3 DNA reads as TGCAGCTTCTTCCTACTAGCGCGGCAAGAGACCCAGTACTTC.